These 3 T cell receptor beta chains were all obtained from the same sample, sequenced in a study of T cells after yellow fever vaccination. Each CDR3 protein gets one entry after TCRdb re-called the 5' RACE reads with MiXCR. The sample contains about 350,000 distinct CDR3 sequences, roughly 12% of which appear only once. This material consisted of PBMCs, taken on the day of the first yellow fever vaccination. The receptors shown here come from a man aged 18-30 years who received the YFV17D yellow fever vaccine.

On this clonotype: A much more abundant neighbour one base away suggests this may be a read error. The J gene is TRBJ2-7, the V gene TRBV7-2; D might be TRBD2 (6 bases). Germline CDR1 is SGHTA and CDR2 is FQGNSA. This CDR3 is 14 amino acids long. The CDR3 loop reads CASSGDGGLLEQHF. The CDR3 DNA reads TGTGCCAGCAGCGGGGACGGGGGTCTATTAGAGCAGCACTTC.

This clonotype was counted at least ten times. This sequence joins TRBV20-1 and TRBJ2-3; TRBD1 matches 9 bases. Germline-derived CDR1 and CDR2 are DFQATT and SNEGSKA (reference sequence). V gave up 0 bases and J gave up 4 bases; unmatched junction bases: 5. The CDR3 is 15 amino acids. The CDR3 DNA is TGCAGTGCTAGAGACGGGACAGGGAAGGCAGATACGCAGTATTTT. Translation gives CSARDGTGKADTQYF.

This clonotype was seen a few times. This chain's CDR3 is CASSPRHQETQYF. The CDR3 DNA is TGCGCCAGCAGCCCCCGACACCAAGAGACCCAGTACTTC. V gene TRBV4-3 combines with J gene TRBJ2-5; D not resolved. V shed 4 bases and J shed 0 bases, with 6 bases lying between them. The CDR3 spans 13 residues. Per the germline V gene, CDR1 is LGHNA and CDR2 is YSLEER.